Listed below are T cell receptor beta chains from one sample, sequenced in a study of blood T cell repertoires in COVID-19. Clones were read by immunoSEQ multiplex PCR, and TCRdb kept only the in-frame ones, dropping some. This sample yields some 60,000 clones, of which around 92% are seen a single time; 2% to 2.5% belongs to the top ten. The sequenced sample consisted of peripheral blood. The receptors here all came from a man in his sixties with acute or convalescent COVID-19. Each CDR3 is given with its conserved first and last residue. Each record gives: V gene, CDR3 length, clone size, J gene, D gene, CDR3 DNA, CDR3 protein. D genes are given only for firm matches. Not every row has a clone size; where given, it reads once, few, many or a size class.

>TRBV11-2|16|once|TRBJ2-2|TRBD1
TGTGCCAGCAGCCCTTGGACAGGGTCGAACACCGGGGAGCTGTTTTTT
CASSPWTGSNTGELFF
>TRBV28|14|-|TRBJ1-3|-
TGTGCCAGCCGAGGCGGGACGCCTGGAAACACCATATATTTT
CASRGGTPGNTIYF
>TRBV11-3|17|-|TRBJ2-2|-
TGTGCCAGCAGCTTAGAGTCCCGCGGTGGGAACACCGGGGAGCTGTTTTTT
CASSLESRGGNTGELFF
>TRBV19|13|-|TRBJ2-2|-
TGTGCCAGTAGCAAGGAGCGTACCGGGGAGCTGTTTTTT
CASSKERTGELFF
>TRBV21-1|12|-|TRBJ2-7|-
TGTGCCAGCAACCTTTTCAGTATCGAGCAGTACTTC
CASNLFSIEQYF
>TRBV5-1|12|-|TRBJ1-2|-
TGCGCCAGCAGGGAGGGGCTTCTCGGCTACACCTTC
CASREGLLGYTF
>TRBV6-5|15|-|TRBJ2-7|TRBD1
TGTGCCAGCAGGTCCGGGACAGGACTATCCTACGAGCAGTACTTC
CASRSGTGLSYEQYF
>TRBV18|16|-|TRBJ2-7|-
TGTGCCAGCTCACCTTCCCTAGCGCCGAGCTCCTACGAGCAGTACTTC
CASSPSLAPSSYEQYF
>TRBV19|13|-|TRBJ1-2|-
TGTGCCAGTAGTACCCCGGGGAGGGGTGGCTACACCTTC
CASSTPGRGGYTF
>TRBV27|16|-|TRBJ1-6|TRBD1
TGTGCCAGCAGTCCGTTCGAGGGGACAGGGGGTTCACCCCTCCACTTT
CASSPFEGTGGSPLHF
>TRBV9|15|-|TRBJ2-1|-
TGTGCCAGCAGCGTAGATACTAGCCACTACAATGAGCAGTTCTTC
CASSVDTSHYNEQFF
>TRBV14|14|-|TRBJ1-2|-
TGTGCCAGCAGCCAAGATCGGGGGGGCTATGGCTACACCTTC
CASSQDRGGYGYTF
>TRBV28|15|-|TRBJ1-6|-
TGTGCCAGCGGACTTCCACAGGGTGGAAATTCACCCCTCCACTTT
CASGLPQGGNSPLHF
>TRBV27|13|few|TRBJ2-7|-
TGTGCCAGCAGTTTAAGGGGGTCCCACGAGCAGTACTTC
CASSLRGSHEQYF
>TRBV11-1|15|once|TRBJ2-6|TRBD1
TGTGCCAGCAGCGCGACAGGGTTTGGGGCCAACGTCCTGACTTTC
CASSATGFGANVLTF
>TRBV7-2|14|-|TRBJ2-7|TRBD2
TGTGCCAGCAGCTTCCCGGGAGGGAGGGCCGAGCAGTACTTC
CASSFPGGRAEQYF
>TRBV9|17|once|TRBJ2-5|TRBD2
TGTGCCAGCAGCGTAGGGTTAGCGGGAGGTGGGCGAGAGACCCAGTACTTC
CASSVGLAGGGRETQYF
>TRBV6-5|13|-|TRBJ1-1|TRBD1
TGTGCCAGCATGATGGACAGGGGGGGTGAAGCTTTCTTT
CASMMDRGGEAFF
>TRBV14|14|-|TRBJ1-5|TRBD1
TGTGCCAGCAGCCTCGGACAGGCCGGTCAGCCCCAGCATTTT
CASSLGQAGQPQHF
>TRBV6-2/TRBV6-3|21|-|TRBJ2-4|-
TGTGCCAGCAGTTACTCGGCCAGGGACATCGAAGGGACCCTAGCCAAAAACATTCAGTACTTC
CASSYSARDIEGTLAKNIQYF
>TRBV30|15|-|TRBJ1-5|TRBD1
TGTGCCTGGAGTGTACTTACAGGGGGTAATCAGCCCCAGCATTTT
CAWSVLTGGNQPQHF
>TRBV30|12|-|TRBJ1-1|-
TGTGCCTGGGAGCCGGACAGATATGAAGCTTTCTTT
CAWEPDRYEAFF
>TRBV2|12|-|TRBJ1-1|TRBD1
TGTGCCGGGACAGGGGAGAACACTGAAGCTTTCTTT
CAGTGENTEAFF
>TRBV11-3|14|once|TRBJ1-1|-
TGTGCCAGCAGCTTATCAGGCATGAACACTGAAGCTTTCTTT
CASSLSGMNTEAFF
>TRBV7-9|16|-|TRBJ1-1|TRBD1
TGTGCCAGCAGCCCCCGGACAGGCTATATGAACACTGAAGCTTTCTTT
CASSPRTGYMNTEAFF
>TRBV19|15|-|TRBJ2-2|TRBD1
TGTGCCAGTAGTATAGCAGGGGGCCACACCGGGGAGCTGTTTTTT
CASSIAGGHTGELFF
>TRBV7-2|15|-|TRBJ2-1|-
TGTGCCAGCAGCTTATTGCCGGGTCCGTACAATGAGCAGTTCTTC
CASSLLPGPYNEQFF
>TRBV6-5|16|-|TRBJ1-2|TRBD1
TGTGCCAGCAGTTACTCGAAGTGGACAGGGGACTATGGCTACACCTTC
CASSYSKWTGDYGYTF
>TRBV7-8|13|once|TRBJ2-7|TRBD1
TGTGCCACCACCCGGGACAGGGCGAACGAGCAGTACTTC
CATTRDRANEQYF
>TRBV28|16|-|TRBJ1-5|TRBD1
TGTGCCAGCAGTTCCGGACAGGTTCTTAGCAATCAGCCCCAGCATTTT
CASSSGQVLSNQPQHF
>TRBV2|10|-|TRBJ1-4|TRBD1
TGTGCCACCGGGGACAGCGAACTGTTTTTT
CATGDSELFF
>TRBV6-2/TRBV6-3|16|few|TRBJ1-4|TRBD1
TGTGCCAGCAGTTACACCGGACAGGCAGGGGCTGAAAAACTGTTTTTT
CASSYTGQAGAEKLFF
>TRBV7-9|15|once|TRBJ1-1|-
TGTGCCAGCAGCTTGGGGGGGCGAGGGAACACTGAAGCTTTCTTT
CASSLGGRGNTEAFF
>TRBV3-1/TRBV3-2|15|-|TRBJ2-1|-
TGTGCCAGCAGCCATACGGGAGAAGTTGTTAATGAGCAGTTCTTC
CASSHTGEVVNEQFF
>TRBV24-1|15|-|TRBJ2-2|TRBD1
TGTGCCACCAGTGATTTGGACAGGGACACCGGGGAGCTGTTTTTT
CATSDLDRDTGELFF
>TRBV18|16|once|TRBJ2-5|TRBD2
TGTGCCAGCTCACCACCGCAAGCGGGGCCCTACGAGACCCAGTACTTC
CASSPPQAGPYETQYF
>TRBV2|14|once|TRBJ1-5|-
TGTGCCAGCAGTGAAGCCGGTCGGGTTCAGCCCCAGCATTTT
CASSEAGRVQPQHF
>TRBV7-3|15|-|TRBJ2-7|TRBD2
TGTGCCAGCAGCTTCACTCTTAGCGGGGGCTACGAGCAGTACTTC
CASSFTLSGGYEQYF
>TRBV6-2/TRBV6-3|14|-|TRBJ2-5|-
TGTGCCAGCAGTTACCTCCGACAGGAAGAGACCCAGTACTTC
CASSYLRQEETQYF
>TRBV5-6|15|-|TRBJ2-3|TRBD1
TGTGCCAGCAGCCCGGGTACAGGGGGCGTAGATACGCAGTATTTT
CASSPGTGGVDTQYF
>TRBV6-5|14|-|TRBJ2-5|TRBD2
TGTGCCAGCAGTCCAAGCGGGATACAAGAGACCCAGTACTTC
CASSPSGIQETQYF
>TRBV6-5|15|-|TRBJ2-7|TRBD1
TGTGCCAGCAGTCGCCGGGACAGGGTTCGCTACGAGCAGTACTTC
CASSRRDRVRYEQYF
>TRBV18|15|-|TRBJ2-7|TRBD2
TGTGCCAGCTCACCAAACCGCGGGAGTGGGGACGAGCAGTACTTC
CASSPNRGSGDEQYF
>TRBV28|15|-|TRBJ1-6|TRBD1
TGTGCCAGCAGCGTGACCGGGACAGGCCGCAAGGCCCTCCACTTT
CASSVTGTGRKALHF
>TRBV30|15|-|TRBJ2-2|-
TGTGCCTGGAGAGCCGGGGTACCTCTCACCGGGGAGCTGTTTTTT
CAWRAGVPLTGELFF
>TRBV29-1|13|-|TRBJ1-3|TRBD1
TGCAGCGCTACGGACAGGGGCGGAAACACCATATATTTT
CSATDRGGNTIYF
>TRBV19|13|-|TRBJ2-5|-
TGTGCCAGTAGTATATCACAACAAGAGACCCAGTACTTC
CASSISQQETQYF
>TRBV19|13|-|TRBJ1-1|-
TGTGCCAGTAGTTCGACAGTGAACACTGAAGCTTTCTTT
CASSSTVNTEAFF
>TRBV11-3|14|-|TRBJ1-2|TRBD1
TGTGCCAGCAGCTCCCGCGACAGGGACTATGGCTACACCTTC
CASSSRDRDYGYTF
>TRBV7-8|15|-|TRBJ2-7|-
TGTGCCAGCAGCGCCTGGGGCAGTAGCTCCTACGAGCAGTACTTC
CASSAWGSSSYEQYF
>TRBV5-1|13|-|TRBJ1-2|TRBD1
TGCGCCAGCAGCTTCGGACAGGGACGAGGCTACACCTTC
CASSFGQGRGYTF
>TRBV28|14|-|TRBJ2-1|TRBD2
TGTGCCAGCAGTCGACTAGCGGGGTACAATGAGCAGTTCTTC
CASSRLAGYNEQFF